The 21 T cell receptor beta chains listed next were all sequenced from one sample in a study of CD4 T cells in relation to SARS-CoV-2 and coronaviruses. Generated by immunoSEQ multiplex PCR, the TCRdb table keeps only in-frame clones and is missing some. The profile shows 68,000 or so clones, 85% to 95% of them singletons. Unexposed donor CD4+ T cells date from about 2011-2018, before the COVID-19 pandemic. The material sequenced was naive CD4+ T cells from PBMCs. This sample's subset: naive CD4+ T cells isolated by negative enrichment. Receptor source: a human donor in good health.

The chain links TRBV5-1 to TRBJ2-1; 10 bases map to TRBD2. V lost 4 bases, J lost 2 bases, and 3 bases stayed unmatched. The CDR3 is 15 residues long. Germline CDR1 reads SGHRS; CDR2 reads YFSETQ. The CDR3 DNA follows: TGCGCCAGCAGCCCTCTAGCGGGGGCCTACAATGAGCAGTTCTTC. This sequence encodes CASSPLAGAYNEQFF.

This clone has a single count. The CDR3 nucleotides read TGTGCCAGCAGCCCACCGACTAGCTACACGCAGTATTTT. It specifies CASSPPTSYTQYF. The rearrangement joins TRBV3-1 (or the pseudogene TRBV3-2) to TRBJ2-3; 7 nucleotides agree with TRBD2. The length of the CDR3 is 13 residues. Germline V CDR1 and CDR2: LGHDT, YNNKEL (reference sequence). V shed 4 bases and J 9 bases; nucleotides not matched to a gene: 7.

This chain uses TRBV27 with TRBJ1-4; D possibly corresponds to TRBD1 (6 bases). The germline V gene encodes CDR1 MNHEY and CDR2 SMNVEV (reference sequence). This CDR3 spans 14 amino acids. Trimming took off 5 bases at V and 7 bases at J, with 14 bases between the two ends. The CDR3 DNA sequence: TGTGCCAGCAGTAGGCAGGGGCAGGGTGAAAAACTGTTTTTT. This gives the protein CASSRQGQGEKLFF.

CDR3 DNA: TGTGCCATCAGTAAAGGACAGGGGACCATGAACACTGAAGCTTTCTTT. It is translated as CAISKGQGTMNTEAFF. The chain combines TRBV10-3 with TRBJ1-1; 9 positions agree with TRBD1. The CDR3 extends over 16 amino acids. V lost 5 bases to trimming and J lost 0 bases; unmatched junction nucleotides: 7. Germline V gives CDR1 ENHRY, CDR2 SYGVKD.

The chain has TRBV10-1 and TRBJ2-5; weak D call: TRBD2 (6 bases). Between the trimmed V and J ends, which lost 5 bases and 5 bases, there was a span of 12 bases. The CDR3 has 13 residues. Germline V gives CDR1 WNHNN, CDR2 SYGVQD (reference sequence). CDR3 DNA sequence: TGCGCCAGCAGTCGGGGGTTGCGGGAGACCCAGTACTTC. Protein: CASSRGLRETQYF.

The CDR3, as DNA: TGTGCCAGCAGTTTGGGGGGGGGACAGCACACAGATACGCAGTATTTT. Its translation is CASSLGGGQHTDTQYF. The chain has TRBV2 and TRBJ2-3, with D perhaps matching TRBD1 or TRBD2 (7 bases each). Germline V lookup: CDR1 SNHLY, CDR2 FYNNEI. The V end was cut by 5 bases, the J end by 2 bases, with 17 bases between. This CDR3 has 16 amino acids. Full variable domain (outside the CDR3, taken from reference TRBV2 and TRBJ2-3): EPEVTQTPSHQVTQMGQEVILRCVPISNHLYFYWYRQILGQKVEFLVSFYNNEISEKSEIFDDQFSVERPDGSNFTLKIRSTKLEDSAMYFCASSLGGGQHTDTQYFGPGTRLTVL.

The chain uses TRBV28 and TRBJ2-7; 11 bases are shared with TRBD2. Trimming cost V 6 bases and J 4 bases; bases outside gene matches: 8. CDR1 MDHEN and CDR2 SYDVKM come from the germline V gene. The CDR3 consists of 15 residues. The CDR3 spells CASSNYGTSGYEQYF. The CDR3 DNA reads TGTGCCAGCAGCAACTACGGGACTAGCGGTTACGAGCAGTACTTC.

This rearrangement joins TRBV7-9 to TRBJ2-3, with 9 positions matching TRBD1. V dropped 6 bases and J dropped 5; count of bases not matched to a gene: 9. The CDR3 spans 15 residues. Germline V CDR1 and CDR2: SEHNR, FQNEAQ (reference sequence). The CDR3 loop is CASSMKTGGQDTQYF. CDR3 nucleotide sequence: TGTGCCAGCAGTATGAAAACAGGGGGCCAAGATACGCAGTATTTT. Combining the CDR3 with reference TRBV7-9 and TRBJ2-3 gives the whole variable domain DTGVSQNPRHKITKRGQNVTFRCDPISEHNRLYWYRQTLGQGPEFLTYFQNEAQLEKSRLLSDRFSAERPKGSFSTLEIQRTEQGDSAMYLCASSMKTGGQDTQYFGPGTRLTVL.

The chain links TRBV6-5 to TRBJ2-7; D gene ambiguous. The V end was cut by 6 bases, the J end by 2 bases, with 11 bases between. Germline V CDR1 and CDR2: MNHEY, SVGAGI. The CDR3 is 13 residues long. DNA for the CDR3: TGTGCCAGCAGCCGTGCCGGAGCCTACGAGCAGTACTTC. Amino acid sequence: CASSRAGAYEQYF.

V usage is TRBV3-1 (or the pseudogene TRBV3-2) and J usage is TRBJ1-1; unclear D gene. Trimming stripped 8 bases from V and 0 bases from J, with 13 bases between. The length of the CDR3 is 14 residues. Germline V CDR1 and CDR2: LGHDT, YNNKEL (reference sequence). CDR3: CASVSLGLNTEAFF. CDR3 coding DNA: TGTGCCAGCGTCTCTCTCGGACTGAACACTGAAGCTTTCTTT.

The chain links TRBV27 to TRBJ2-7; TRBD2 matches 9 bases. The V segment lost 4 bases and the J segment 5 bases; nucleotides outside the gene matches: 12. The CDR3 extends over 16 amino acids. From germline, CDR1 is MNHEY and CDR2 SMNVEV (reference sequence). CDR3 in DNA: TGTGCCAGCAGTTCAACCCTTTTTAGCGGGAGTAACGAGCAGTACTTC. Its translation: CASSSTLFSGSNEQYF.

The rearrangement uses TRBV9 and TRBJ1-3, with 9 bases identical to TRBD1. V trimming: 0 bases; J trimming: 7 bases; junction bases outside the gene matches: 11. The length of the CDR3 is 17 residues. Germline-derived CDR1 and CDR2 are SGDLS and YYNGEE. The CDR3 DNA reads TGTGCCAGCAGCGTAGCTAGCGGGGGACAGGGCTTTAACACCATATATTTT. Translated, it gives CASSVASGGQGFNTIYF.

The rearrangement links TRBV29-1 to TRBJ2-1; 8 nucleotides line up with TRBD2. V shed 4 bases and J 8 bases; nucleotides not matched to a gene: 10. CDR3 length equals 14 residues. The germline V gene has CDR1 SQVTM and CDR2 ANQGSEA. The CDR3 reads CSVGRGGGFDEQFF. The DNA of the CDR3 is TGCAGCGTTGGACGGGGGGGCGGATTCGATGAGCAGTTCTTC.

CDR3 bases: TGTGCCAGCTCACCACTCCTTGGGAGGGCTGGAAACACCATATATTTT. It is translated as CASSPLLGRAGNTIYF. This sequence joins TRBV18 and TRBJ1-3; D unclear. The CDR3 consists of 16 residues. V was pared by 1 base and J by 2 bases, with 12 bases between. Germline-derived CDR1 and CDR2 are KGHSH and LQKENI. The full variable domain, rest sourced from reference TRBV18 and TRBJ1-3, is NAGVMQNPRHLVRRRGQEARLRCSPMKGHSHVYWYRQLPEEGLKFMVYLQKENIIDESGMPKERFSAEFPKEGPSILRIQQVVRGDSAAYFCASSPLLGRAGNTIYFGEGSWLTVV.

The V and J genes are TRBV5-1 and TRBJ2-3, with D possibly TRBD2 on 5 matching bases. From germline, CDR1 is SGHRS and CDR2 YFSETQ. The V gene lost 1 base and the J gene lost 0 bases, with 9 bases spanning the gap. This CDR3 has 15 amino acids. CDR3 sequence: CASSLYSDSTDTQYF. The CDR3 DNA sequence: TGCGCCAGCAGCTTGTATAGCGATAGCACAGATACGCAGTATTTT.

The V gene is TRBV6-2 or TRBV6-3, the J gene TRBJ1-1; no definite D call. The germline V gene has CDR1 MNHEY and CDR2 SVGEGT. The CDR3 runs 13 residues. Between the trimmed V and J ends, which lost 4 bases and 1 base, there was a span of 7 bases. DNA of the CDR3: TGTGCCAGCAGTTTCAACAGGAACACTGAAGCTTTCTTT. This gives the protein CASSFNRNTEAFF.

The genes are TRBV7-2 and TRBJ2-2; no firm D call. The CDR3 loop spans 15 amino acids. Germline V gene data show CDR1 as SGHTA and CDR2 as FQGNSA. The ends were cut back, 1 base at V and 6 bases at J, with 12 bases in the middle. The CDR3 nucleotides are TGTGCCAGCAGCTTAGTACAGTCCCAGGCCGGGGAGCTGTTTTTT. Translation: CASSLVQSQAGELFF.

The chain combines TRBV6-6 with TRBJ2-2, with TRBD2 identical over 9 bases. V dropped 7 bases and J dropped 7; count of bases not matched to a gene: 4. The CDR3 covers 13 residues. CDR1 is MNHNY, CDR2 SVGAGI, per germline (reference sequence). In nucleotides, the CDR3 is TGTGCCAGCACCGGGACTAGCAGCGGGGAGCTGTTTTTT. This gives the protein CASTGTSSGELFF.

In its sample, this clone was seen once. V gene TRBV3-1 (or the pseudogene TRBV3-2) combines with J gene TRBJ2-2; D uncertain. The germline V gene encodes CDR1 LGHDT and CDR2 YNNKEL (reference sequence). This CDR3 is 12 amino acids long. Trimming left V 2 bases short and J 7 bases short, with 5 bases between. In DNA form, the CDR3 reads TGTGCCAGCAGCCAAATTGACGGGGAGCTGTTTTTT. It specifies CASSQIDGELFF.

The gene calls are TRBV7-3 and TRBJ1-1; TRBD1 agrees at 8 bases. The CDR3 extends over 12 amino acids. Looked up from germline, CDR1 is SGHTA and CDR2 is FQGTGA. After removal of 5 bases from V and 8 bases from J, the junction contained 4 bases not matched to a gene. The CDR3: CASSTRTGEAFF. Written as DNA, the CDR3 is TGTGCCAGCAGCACCCGGACAGGGGAAGCTTTCTTT.

This clone turned up a few times. This chain uses TRBV13 with TRBJ2-1, with 7 positions matching TRBD1. With V trimmed by 8 bases and J by 8 bases, 9 bases remained unmatched. Per germline, CDR1 PRHDT and CDR2 FYEKMQ (reference sequence). This CDR3 contains 13 residues. This CDR3 reads CASSEDRADEQFF. For the CDR3, the DNA is TGTGCCAGCTCCGAAGACAGGGCGGATGAGCAGTTCTTC.